The clone carrying this TCR beta chain was picked up a small number of times. The data belong to a study of patients and donors after allogeneic stem cell transplantation. TCRdb independently ran MiXCR on the RT-PCR reads; one entry per CDR3 protein. The table has about a million distinct CDR3 sequences, about a sixth seen once. This receptor was identified in a human donor who was either an allogeneic HSCT recipient or a stem cell or donor lymphocyte infusion donor (not recorded which). It is not recorded whose cells these are; they may come from a transplant donor. Material for sequencing was blood, either unsorted or a sorted T cell fraction (not recorded which).

The CDR3 region has the DNA TGTGCCAGCTCACCCTTAGACGGTCACTATGGCTACACCTTC. It is translated as CASSPLDGHYGYTF. This chain links TRBV18 with TRBJ1-2; D is undetermined. Trimming stripped 3 bases from V and 3 bases from J, with 11 bases between. The CDR3 has 14 residues. CDR1 is KGHSH, CDR2 LQKENI, per germline.